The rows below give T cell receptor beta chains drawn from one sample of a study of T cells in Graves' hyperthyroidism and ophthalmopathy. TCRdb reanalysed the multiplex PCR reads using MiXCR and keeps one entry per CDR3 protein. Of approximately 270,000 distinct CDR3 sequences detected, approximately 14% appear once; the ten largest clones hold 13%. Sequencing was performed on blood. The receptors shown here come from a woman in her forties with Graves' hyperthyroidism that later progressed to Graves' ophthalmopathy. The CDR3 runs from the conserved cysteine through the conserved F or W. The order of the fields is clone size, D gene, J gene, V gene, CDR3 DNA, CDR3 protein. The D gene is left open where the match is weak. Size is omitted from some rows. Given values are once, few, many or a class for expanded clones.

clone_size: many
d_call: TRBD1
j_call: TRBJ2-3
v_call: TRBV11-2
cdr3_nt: TGTGCCAGCAGCTTAGGGACAGGGGGCACAGATACGCAGTATTTT
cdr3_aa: CASSLGTGGTDTQYF

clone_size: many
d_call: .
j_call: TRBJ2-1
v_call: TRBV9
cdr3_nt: TGTGCCAGCAGCGTATATGGGGACGGAAAGAATGAGCAGTTCTTC
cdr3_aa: CASSVYGDGKNEQFF

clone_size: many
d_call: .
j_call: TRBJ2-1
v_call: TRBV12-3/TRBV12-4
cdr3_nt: TGTGCCAGCAGTTTATTCAGTCGGGGATCGAGCTCCTACAATGAGCAGTTCTTC
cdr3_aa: CASSLFSRGSSSYNEQFF

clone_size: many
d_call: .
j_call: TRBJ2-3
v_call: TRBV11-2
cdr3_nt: TGTGCCAGCAGCTTTACGGGGGACGGTACGCAGTATTTT
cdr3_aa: CASSFTGDGTQYF

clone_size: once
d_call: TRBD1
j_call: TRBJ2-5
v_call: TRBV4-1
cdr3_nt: TGCGCCGGCAGTGACAGGGGAAAGGAGACCCAGTACTTC
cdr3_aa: CAGSDRGKETQYF

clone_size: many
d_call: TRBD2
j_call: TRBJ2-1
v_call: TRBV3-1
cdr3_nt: TGTGCCAGCAGCCCCCGGTGGGCTAGCGGAAACAATGAGCAGTTCTTC
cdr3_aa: CASSPRWASGNNEQFF

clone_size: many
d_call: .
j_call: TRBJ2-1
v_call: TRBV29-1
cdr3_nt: TGCAGCGTTGAAGAAGAGCGGCAGTTAAATGAGCAGTTCTTC
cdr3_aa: CSVEEERQLNEQFF

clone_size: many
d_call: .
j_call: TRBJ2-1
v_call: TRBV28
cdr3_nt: TGTGCCACCACAGGTCACAATGAGCAGTTCTTC
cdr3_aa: CATTGHNEQFF

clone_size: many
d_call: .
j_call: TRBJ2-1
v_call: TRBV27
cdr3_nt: TGTGCCAGCAGTTTAGCGTGGGCGGGACAAAATGAGCAGTTCTTC
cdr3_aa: CASSLAWAGQNEQFF

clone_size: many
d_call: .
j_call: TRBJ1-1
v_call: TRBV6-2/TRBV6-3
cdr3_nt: TGTGCCACCCTTGGGGCCGAGAACACTGAAGCTTTCTTT
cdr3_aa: CATLGAENTEAFF

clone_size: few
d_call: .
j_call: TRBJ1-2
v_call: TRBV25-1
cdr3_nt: TGTGCCAGCAGTGAATATGGGGGCGGAGGCTACACCTTC
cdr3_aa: CASSEYGGGGYTF

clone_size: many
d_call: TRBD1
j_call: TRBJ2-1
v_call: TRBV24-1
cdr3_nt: TGTGCCACCAGTGATTTGCCGGGACAGGGGTCAAATGAGCAGTTCTTC
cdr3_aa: CATSDLPGQGSNEQFF

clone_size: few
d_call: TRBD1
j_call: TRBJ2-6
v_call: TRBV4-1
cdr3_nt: TGCGCCAGCAGCCACGGGACAGTTGTCTCTGGGGCCAACGTCCTGACTTTC
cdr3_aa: CASSHGTVVSGANVLTF

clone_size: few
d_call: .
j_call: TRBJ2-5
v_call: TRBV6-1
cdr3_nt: TGTGCCAGCAGTGAAGGTAGACGAGGAGAGACCCAGTACTTC
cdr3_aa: CASSEGRRGETQYF

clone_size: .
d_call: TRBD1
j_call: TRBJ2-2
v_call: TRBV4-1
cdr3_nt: TGCGCCAGCAGCCAAGGGGACAGGTGGGGCACCGGGGAGCTGTTTTTT
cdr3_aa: CASSQGDRWGTGELFF

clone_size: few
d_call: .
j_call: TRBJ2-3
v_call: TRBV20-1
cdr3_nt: TGCAGTGCGCGCCGGGACTTTCTCACAGATACGCAGTATTTT
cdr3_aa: CSARRDFLTDTQYF

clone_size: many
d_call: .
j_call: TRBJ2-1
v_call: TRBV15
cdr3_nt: TGTGCCACCAGCAGGGCTCTCGGGTTTCTTAATGAGCAGTTCTTC
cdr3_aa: CATSRALGFLNEQFF